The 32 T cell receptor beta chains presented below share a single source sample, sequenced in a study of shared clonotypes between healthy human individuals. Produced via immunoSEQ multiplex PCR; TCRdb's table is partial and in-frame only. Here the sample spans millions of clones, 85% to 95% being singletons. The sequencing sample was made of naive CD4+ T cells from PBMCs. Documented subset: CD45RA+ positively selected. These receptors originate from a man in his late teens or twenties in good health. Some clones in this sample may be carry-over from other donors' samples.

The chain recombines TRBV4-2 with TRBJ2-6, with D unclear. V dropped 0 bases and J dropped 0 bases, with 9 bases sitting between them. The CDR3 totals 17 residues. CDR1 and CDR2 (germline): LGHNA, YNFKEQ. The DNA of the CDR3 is TGTGCCAGCAGCCAAGATGCCGGTTTCTCTGGGGCCAACGTCCTGACTTTC. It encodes CASSQDAGFSGANVLTF.

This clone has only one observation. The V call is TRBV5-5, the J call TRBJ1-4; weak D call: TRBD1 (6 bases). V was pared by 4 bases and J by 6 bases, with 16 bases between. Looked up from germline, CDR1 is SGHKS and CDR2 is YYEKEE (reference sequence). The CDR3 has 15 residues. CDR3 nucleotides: TGTGCCAGCAGCGTAACAGGGCAGGCCGATGAAAAACTGTTTTTT. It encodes CASSVTGQADEKLFF.

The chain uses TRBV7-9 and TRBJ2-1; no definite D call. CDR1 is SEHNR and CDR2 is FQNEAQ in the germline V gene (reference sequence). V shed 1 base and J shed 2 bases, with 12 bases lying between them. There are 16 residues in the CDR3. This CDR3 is CASSLDMAPTYNEQFF. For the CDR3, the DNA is TGTGCCAGCAGCTTAGATATGGCCCCTACCTACAATGAGCAGTTCTTC.

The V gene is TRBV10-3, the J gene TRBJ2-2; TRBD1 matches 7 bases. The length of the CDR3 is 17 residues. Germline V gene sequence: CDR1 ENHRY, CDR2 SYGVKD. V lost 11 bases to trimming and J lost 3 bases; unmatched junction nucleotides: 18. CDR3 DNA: TGTGCCGCTACTTCACTCCGGGAACAGGGGCACACCGGGGAGCTGTTTTTT. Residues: CAATSLREQGHTGELFF.

CDR3: CASSVEGQGEMYEQYF. The CDR3 region has the DNA TGTGCCAGCAGCGTAGAGGGGCAGGGAGAAATGTACGAGCAGTACTTC. V usage is TRBV9 and J usage is TRBJ2-7, with D possibly being TRBD1 or TRBD2 (5 bases each). CDR1 SGDLS and CDR2 YYNGEE come from the germline V gene. The germline V and J ends were trimmed by 0 bases and 4 bases, with 17 bases remaining between them. The CDR3 contains 16 residues.

Written as DNA, the CDR3 is TGTGCCAGCAGTTACAACAGTAGAGCCTACGAGCAGTACTTC. Its protein product is CASSYNSRAYEQYF. V gene TRBV6-5 combines with J gene TRBJ2-7; D uncertain. The CDR3 is 14 residues long. Germline V lookup: CDR1 MNHEY, CDR2 SVGAGI. V shed 2 bases and J shed 2 bases, with 10 bases lying between them.

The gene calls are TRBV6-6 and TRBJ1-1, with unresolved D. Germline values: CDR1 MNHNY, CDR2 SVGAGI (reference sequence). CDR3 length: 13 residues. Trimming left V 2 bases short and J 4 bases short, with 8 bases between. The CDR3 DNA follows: TGTGCCAGCAGTTACGCCGTGGGCACTGAAGCTTTCTTT. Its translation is CASSYAVGTEAFF.

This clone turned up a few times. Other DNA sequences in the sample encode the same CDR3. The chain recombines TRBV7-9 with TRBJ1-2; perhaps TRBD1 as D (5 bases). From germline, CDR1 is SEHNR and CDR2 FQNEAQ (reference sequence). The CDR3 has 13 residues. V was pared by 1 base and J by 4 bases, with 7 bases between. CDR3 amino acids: CASSLGQGYGYTF. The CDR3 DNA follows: TGTGCCAGCAGCTTAGGCCAGGGCTATGGCTACACCTTC.

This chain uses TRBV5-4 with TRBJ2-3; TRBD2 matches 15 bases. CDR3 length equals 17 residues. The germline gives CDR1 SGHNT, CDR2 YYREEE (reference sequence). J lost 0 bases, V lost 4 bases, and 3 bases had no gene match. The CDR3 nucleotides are TGTGCCAGCAGCAGGACTAGCGGGGGGGGTAGCACAGATACGCAGTATTTT. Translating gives CASSRTSGGGSTDTQYF.

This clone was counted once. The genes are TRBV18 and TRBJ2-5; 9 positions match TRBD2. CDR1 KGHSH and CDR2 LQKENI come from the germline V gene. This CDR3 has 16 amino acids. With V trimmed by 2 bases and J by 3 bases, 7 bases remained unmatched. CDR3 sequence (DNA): TGTGCCAGCTCACCATACCAGCGGGAGGCGAAAGAGACCCAGTACTTC. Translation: CASSPYQREAKETQYF.

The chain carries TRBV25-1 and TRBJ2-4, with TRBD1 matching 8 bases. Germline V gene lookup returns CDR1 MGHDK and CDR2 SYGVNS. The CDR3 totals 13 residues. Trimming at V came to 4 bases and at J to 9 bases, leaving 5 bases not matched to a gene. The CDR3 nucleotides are TGTGCCAGCAGTGGAGCAGGGGGCGGCATTCAGTACTTC. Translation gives CASSGAGGGIQYF.

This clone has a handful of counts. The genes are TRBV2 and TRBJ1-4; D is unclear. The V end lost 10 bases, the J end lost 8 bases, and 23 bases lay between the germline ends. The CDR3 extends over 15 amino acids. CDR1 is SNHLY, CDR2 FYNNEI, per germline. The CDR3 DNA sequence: TGTGCCACCTCCAGAACCGGGCTCCGGGAAGAAAAACTGTTTTTT. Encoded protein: CATSRTGLREEKLFF.

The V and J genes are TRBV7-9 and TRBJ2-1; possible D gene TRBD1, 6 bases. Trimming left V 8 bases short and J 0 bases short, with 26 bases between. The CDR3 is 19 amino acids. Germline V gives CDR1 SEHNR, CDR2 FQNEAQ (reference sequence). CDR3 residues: CASGAFRDIKRSSYNEQFF. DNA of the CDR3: TGTGCCAGCGGCGCGTTCCGGGACATTAAACGAAGCTCCTACAATGAGCAGTTCTTC.

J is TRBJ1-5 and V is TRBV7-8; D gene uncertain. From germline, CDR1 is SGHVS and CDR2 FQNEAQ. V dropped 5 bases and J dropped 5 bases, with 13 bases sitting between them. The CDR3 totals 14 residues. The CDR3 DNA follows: TGTGCCAGCAGCACCCTCGACTCAGATCAGCCCCAGCATTTT. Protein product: CASSTLDSDQPQHF.

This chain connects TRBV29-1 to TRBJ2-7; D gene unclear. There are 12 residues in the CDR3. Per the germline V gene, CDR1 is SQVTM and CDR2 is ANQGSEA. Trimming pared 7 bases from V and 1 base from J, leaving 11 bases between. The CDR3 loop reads CSARPQSYEQYF. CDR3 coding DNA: TGCAGCGCCCGCCCCCAGTCCTACGAGCAGTACTTC.

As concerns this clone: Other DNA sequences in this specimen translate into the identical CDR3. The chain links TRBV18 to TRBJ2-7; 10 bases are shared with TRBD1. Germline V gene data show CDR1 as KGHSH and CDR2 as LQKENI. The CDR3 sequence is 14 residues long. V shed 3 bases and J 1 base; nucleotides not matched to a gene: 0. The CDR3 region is CASSPGQGSYEQYF. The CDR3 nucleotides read TGTGCCAGCTCACCGGGACAGGGGTCCTACGAGCAGTACTTC.

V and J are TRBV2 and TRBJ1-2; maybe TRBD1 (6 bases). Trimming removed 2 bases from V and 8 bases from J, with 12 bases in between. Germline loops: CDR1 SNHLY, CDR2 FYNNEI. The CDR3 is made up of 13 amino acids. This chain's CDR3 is CASSETQGGGYTF. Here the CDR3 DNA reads TGTGCCAGCAGTGAAACACAGGGAGGCGGCTACACCTTC.

Here the CDR3 DNA reads TGTGCCAGCAGTCTCAAACCGGACGGCACAGATACGCAGTATTTT. This sequence encodes CASSLKPDGTDTQYF. The chain has TRBV27 and TRBJ2-3; D uncertain. The V end was cut by 5 bases, the J end by 1 base, with 13 bases between. This CDR3 region has 15 residues. Germline assignment: CDR1 MNHEY and CDR2 SMNVEV (reference sequence).

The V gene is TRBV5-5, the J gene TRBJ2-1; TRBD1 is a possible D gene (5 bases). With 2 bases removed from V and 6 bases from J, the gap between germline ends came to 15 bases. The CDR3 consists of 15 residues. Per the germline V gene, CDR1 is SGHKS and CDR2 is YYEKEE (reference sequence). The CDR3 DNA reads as TGTGCCAGCAGCTTACAACAGGAATTAGTCAATGAGCAGTTCTTC. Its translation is CASSLQQELVNEQFF. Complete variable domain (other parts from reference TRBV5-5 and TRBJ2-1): DAGVTQSPTHLIKTRGQQVTLRCSPISGHKSVSWYQQVLGQGPQFIFQYYEKEERGRGNFPDRFSARQFPNYSSELNVNALLLGDSALYLCASSLQQELVNEQFFGPGTRLTVL.

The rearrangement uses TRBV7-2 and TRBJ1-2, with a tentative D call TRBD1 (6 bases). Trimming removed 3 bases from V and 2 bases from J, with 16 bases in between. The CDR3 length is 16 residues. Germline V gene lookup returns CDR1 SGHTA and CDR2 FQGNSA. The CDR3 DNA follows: TGTGCCAGCAGCTTGTTTGGCCAGGGGTACAACTATGGCTACACCTTC. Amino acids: CASSLFGQGYNYGYTF. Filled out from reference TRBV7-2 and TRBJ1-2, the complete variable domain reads GAGVSQSPSNKVTEKGKDVELRCDPISGHTALYWYRQSLGQGLEFLIYFQGNSAPDKSGLPSDRFSAERTGGSVSTLTIQRTQQEDSAVYLCASSLFGQGYNYGYTFGSGTRLTVV.

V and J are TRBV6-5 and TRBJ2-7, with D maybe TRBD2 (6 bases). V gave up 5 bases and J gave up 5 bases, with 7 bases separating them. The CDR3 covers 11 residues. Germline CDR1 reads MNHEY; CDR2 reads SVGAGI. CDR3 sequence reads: CASSRLDEQYF. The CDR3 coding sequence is TGTGCCAGCAGTCGACTAGACGAGCAGTACTTC.

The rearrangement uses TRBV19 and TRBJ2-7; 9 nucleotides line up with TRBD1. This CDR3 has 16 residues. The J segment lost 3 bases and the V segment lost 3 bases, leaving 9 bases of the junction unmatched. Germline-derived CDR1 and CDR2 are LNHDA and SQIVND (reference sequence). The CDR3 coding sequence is TGTGCCAGTAGTATTAGAACCGGGACAGGGAACTACGAGCAGTACTTC. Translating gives CASSIRTGTGNYEQYF.

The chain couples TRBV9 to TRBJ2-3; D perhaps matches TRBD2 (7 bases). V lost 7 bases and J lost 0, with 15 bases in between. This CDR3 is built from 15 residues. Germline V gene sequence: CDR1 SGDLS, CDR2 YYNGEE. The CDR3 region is CASGRGGRSTDTQYF. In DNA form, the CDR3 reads TGTGCCAGCGGAAGGGGGGGCAGAAGCACAGATACGCAGTATTTT.

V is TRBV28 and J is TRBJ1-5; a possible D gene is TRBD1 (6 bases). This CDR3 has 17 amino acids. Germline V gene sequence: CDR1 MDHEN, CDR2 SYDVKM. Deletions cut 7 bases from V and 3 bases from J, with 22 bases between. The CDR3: CASTSGGAQGSNQPQHF. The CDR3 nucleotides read TGTGCCAGCACCTCGGGGGGGGCCCAGGGGTCCAATCAGCCCCAGCATTTT.

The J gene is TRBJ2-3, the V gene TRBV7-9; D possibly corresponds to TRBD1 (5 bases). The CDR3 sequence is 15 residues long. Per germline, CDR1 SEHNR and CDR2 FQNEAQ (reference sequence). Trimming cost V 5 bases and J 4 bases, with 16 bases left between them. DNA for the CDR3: TGTGCCAGCAGCGATCCCCAGGGAACCGCAGATACGCAGTATTTT. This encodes CASSDPQGTADTQYF. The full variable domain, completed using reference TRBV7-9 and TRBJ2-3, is DTGVSQNPRHKITKRGQNVTFRCDPISEHNRLYWYRQTLGQGPEFLTYFQNEAQLEKSRLLSDRFSAERPKGSFSTLEIQRTEQGDSAMYLCASSDPQGTADTQYFGPGTRLTVL.

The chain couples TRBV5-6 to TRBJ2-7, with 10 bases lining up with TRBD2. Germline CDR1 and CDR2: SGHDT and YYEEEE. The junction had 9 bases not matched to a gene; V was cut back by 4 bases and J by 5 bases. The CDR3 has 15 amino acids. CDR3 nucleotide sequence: TGTGCCAGCAGCCCCCGTAGCGGGAGGCGCGACGAGCAGTACTTC. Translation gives CASSPRSGRRDEQYF.

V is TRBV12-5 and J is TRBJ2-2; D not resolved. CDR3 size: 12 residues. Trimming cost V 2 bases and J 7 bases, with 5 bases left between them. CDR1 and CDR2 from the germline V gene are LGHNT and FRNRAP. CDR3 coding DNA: TGTGCTAGTGGTTTGACTTACGGGGAGCTGTTTTTT. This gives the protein CASGLTYGELFF.

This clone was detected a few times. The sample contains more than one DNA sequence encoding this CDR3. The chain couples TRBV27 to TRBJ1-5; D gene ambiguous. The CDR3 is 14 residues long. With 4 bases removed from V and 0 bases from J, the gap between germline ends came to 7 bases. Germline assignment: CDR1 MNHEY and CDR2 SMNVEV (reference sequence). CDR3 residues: CASSSSYSNQPQHF. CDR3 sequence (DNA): TGTGCCAGCAGTTCCTCCTATAGCAATCAGCCCCAGCATTTT.

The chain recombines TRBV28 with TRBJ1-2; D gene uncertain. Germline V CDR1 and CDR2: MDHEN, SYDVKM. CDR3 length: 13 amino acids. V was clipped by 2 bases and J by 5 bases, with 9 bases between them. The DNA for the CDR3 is TGTGCCAGCAGTTTACTTTCGGTTTATGGCTACACCTTC. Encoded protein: CASSLLSVYGYTF.

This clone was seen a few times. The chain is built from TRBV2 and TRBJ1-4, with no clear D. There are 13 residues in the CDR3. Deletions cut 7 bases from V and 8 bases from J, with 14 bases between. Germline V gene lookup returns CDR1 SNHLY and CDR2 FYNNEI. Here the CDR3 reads CASTEQSGEKLFF. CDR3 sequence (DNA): TGTGCCAGCACGGAGCAGTCCGGGGAAAAACTGTTTTTT.

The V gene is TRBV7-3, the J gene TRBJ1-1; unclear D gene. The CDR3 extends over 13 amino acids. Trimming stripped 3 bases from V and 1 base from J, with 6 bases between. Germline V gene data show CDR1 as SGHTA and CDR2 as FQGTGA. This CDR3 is CASSFNKNTEAFF. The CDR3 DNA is TGTGCCAGCAGCTTTAATAAGAACACTGAAGCTTTCTTT.

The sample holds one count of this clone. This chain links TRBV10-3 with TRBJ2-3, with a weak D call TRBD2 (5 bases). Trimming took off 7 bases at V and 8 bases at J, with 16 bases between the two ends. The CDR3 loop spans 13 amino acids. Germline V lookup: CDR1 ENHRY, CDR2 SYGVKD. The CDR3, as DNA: TGTGCCATCACAAGTCGGAGCGAGGGTACGCAGTATTTT. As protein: CAITSRSEGTQYF.